Listed below are T cell receptor beta chains from one sample, sequenced in a study of T-cell reconstitution after alpha-beta-depleted transplantation in children. TCRdb reanalysed the PCR reads using MiXCR and keeps one entry per CDR3 protein. The sample lists 670,000 or so distinct CDR3 sequences; roughly 14% were seen once. The material sequenced was PBMCs, taken before TCRalphabeta/CD19-depleted stem cell transplant. The receptors stem from a girl aged 2 to 9 with congenital amegakaryocytic thrombocytopenia, due to receive a stem cell transplant. The CDR3 runs from the conserved cysteine through the conserved F or W. The D gene is left open where the match is weak. The size entry is marked missing in some rows and otherwise reads once, few, many or a size class.

clone_size: few; j_call: TRBJ1-3; d_call: NA; v_call: TRBV27; cdr3_aa: CASSGSLGSGNTIYF; cdr3_nt: TGTGCCAGCAGTGGCTCGCTGGGCTCTGGAAACACCATATATTTT
clone_size: many; j_call: TRBJ1-6; d_call: NA; v_call: TRBV7-2; cdr3_aa: CASSLRGPDSPLHF; cdr3_nt: TGTGCCAGCAGCTTGCGGGGGCCCGATTCACCCCTCCACTTT
clone_size: NA; j_call: TRBJ1-2; d_call: TRBD1; v_call: TRBV5-1; cdr3_aa: CASSLPGTAGYTF; cdr3_nt: TGCGCCAGCAGCTTGCCGGGGACAGCTGGCTACACCTTC
clone_size: many; j_call: TRBJ2-1; d_call: TRBD2; v_call: TRBV20-1; cdr3_aa: CSAGRAGLLYNEQFF; cdr3_nt: TGCAGTGCGGGGAGAGCGGGACTACTTTACAATGAGCAGTTCTTC
clone_size: few; j_call: TRBJ1-2; d_call: NA; v_call: TRBV19; cdr3_aa: CASSIAGTDDLRGYTF; cdr3_nt: TGTGCCAGTAGTATCGCCGGGACGGATGACCTTCGGGGCTACACCTTC
clone_size: few; j_call: TRBJ2-1; d_call: NA; v_call: TRBV7-8; cdr3_aa: CASSVTGGTYNEQFF; cdr3_nt: TGTGCCAGCAGCGTGACTGGGGGAACCTACAATGAGCAGTTCTTC
clone_size: NA; j_call: TRBJ2-3; d_call: TRBD2; v_call: TRBV5-1; cdr3_aa: CASSLQPFASGETTSTDTPYF; cdr3_nt: TGCGCCAGCAGCTTACAACCCTTCGCTAGCGGGGAAACTACTAGCACAGATACGCCGTATTTT
clone_size: many; j_call: TRBJ1-2; d_call: NA; v_call: TRBV28; cdr3_aa: CASSYLQRAPYGYTF; cdr3_nt: TGTGCCAGCAGTTACCTACAGAGAGCGCCCTATGGCTACACCTTC
clone_size: NA; j_call: TRBJ2-5; d_call: NA; v_call: TRBV20-1; cdr3_aa: CSASISSAGLGGTQYF; cdr3_nt: TGCAGTGCTAGTATTTCTTCTGCGGGCCTGGGGGGGACCCAGTACTTC
clone_size: many; j_call: TRBJ2-3; d_call: TRBD2; v_call: TRBV5-1; cdr3_aa: CASKGPSGTSTDTQYF; cdr3_nt: TGCGCCAGCAAGGGTCCTAGCGGAACTAGCACAGATACGCAGTATTTT
clone_size: few; j_call: TRBJ2-1; d_call: NA; v_call: TRBV6-1; cdr3_aa: CASANRGSPPGASYNEQFF; cdr3_nt: TGTGCCAGTGCAAATAGGGGGTCACCGCCGGGAGCCTCCTACAATGAGCAGTTCTTC
clone_size: few; j_call: TRBJ2-7; d_call: NA; v_call: TRBV7-9; cdr3_aa: CASSRTRDGSYEQYF; cdr3_nt: TGTGCCAGCAGCCGAACCCGGGACGGATCCTACGAGCAGTACTTC
clone_size: many; j_call: TRBJ2-7; d_call: NA; v_call: TRBV5-1; cdr3_aa: CASSLTRVDEQYF; cdr3_nt: TGCGCCAGCAGCTTGACGCGGGTTGACGAGCAGTACTTC
clone_size: NA; j_call: TRBJ1-1; d_call: TRBD1; v_call: TRBV5-1; cdr3_aa: CASSSHRGPNTEAFF; cdr3_nt: TGCGCCAGCAGCTCCCACAGGGGCCCGAACACTGAAGCTTTCTTT
clone_size: few; j_call: TRBJ2-3; d_call: TRBD2; v_call: TRBV6-5; cdr3_aa: CASSRLAGTASTDTQYF; cdr3_nt: TGTGCCAGCAGTCGACTAGCGGGAACAGCTAGCACAGATACGCAGTATTTT
clone_size: many; j_call: TRBJ1-2; d_call: TRBD1; v_call: TRBV7-9; cdr3_aa: CASSGTTGKLTGYGYTF; cdr3_nt: TGTGCCAGCAGCGGAACGACAGGGAAATTAACCGGCTATGGCTACACCTTC
clone_size: NA; j_call: TRBJ2-1; d_call: TRBD2; v_call: TRBV28; cdr3_aa: CASSFIGTSDDHEQFF; cdr3_nt: TGTGCCAGCAGTTTTATCGGCACTAGCGACGACCATGAGCAGTTCTTC
clone_size: few; j_call: TRBJ2-1; d_call: TRBD1; v_call: TRBV19; cdr3_aa: CASSIPGGINEQFF; cdr3_nt: TGTGCCAGTAGTATCCCAGGGGGTATCAATGAGCAGTTCTTC
clone_size: few; j_call: TRBJ2-1; d_call: TRBD2; v_call: TRBV4-1; cdr3_aa: CASSLAGGGNNEQFF; cdr3_nt: TGCGCCAGCAGCCTAGCGGGAGGGGGCAACAATGAGCAGTTCTTC
clone_size: many; j_call: TRBJ2-7; d_call: NA; v_call: TRBV29-1; cdr3_aa: CSVAFAYEQYF; cdr3_nt: TGCAGCGTGGCGTTTGCCTACGAGCAGTACTTC
clone_size: many; j_call: TRBJ2-5; d_call: TRBD2; v_call: TRBV20-1; cdr3_aa: CSAVLSGSMIETQYF; cdr3_nt: TGCAGTGCTGTGCTTAGCGGGAGCATGATAGAGACCCAGTACTTC
clone_size: NA; j_call: TRBJ2-5; d_call: TRBD1; v_call: TRBV5-1; cdr3_aa: CASSLGTGWAETQYF; cdr3_nt: TGCGCCAGCAGCCTCGGGACAGGGTGGGCAGAGACCCAGTACTTC
clone_size: NA; j_call: TRBJ2-7; d_call: NA; v_call: TRBV5-5; cdr3_aa: CASSLWSIGSYEQYF; cdr3_nt: TGTGCCAGCAGCTTGTGGTCGATAGGCTCCTACGAGCAGTACTTC
clone_size: few; j_call: TRBJ1-5; d_call: NA; v_call: TRBV5-1; cdr3_aa: CASSLDGPQPQHF; cdr3_nt: TGCGCCAGCAGCTTGGATGGTCCCCAGCCCCAGCATTTT
clone_size: many; j_call: TRBJ1-1; d_call: TRBD1; v_call: TRBV29-1; cdr3_aa: CSVAATGAGEAFF; cdr3_nt: TGCAGCGTTGCCGCGACAGGGGCCGGTGAAGCTTTCTTT
clone_size: many; j_call: TRBJ2-1; d_call: TRBD2; v_call: TRBV29-1; cdr3_aa: CSSQWTSGTLSYNEQFF; cdr3_nt: TGCAGCTCGCAATGGACTAGCGGGACCCTCTCCTACAATGAGCAGTTCTTC
clone_size: once; j_call: TRBJ1-2; d_call: NA; v_call: TRBV5-1; cdr3_aa: CASSPYSTYGYTF; cdr3_nt: TGCGCCAGCAGCCCCTACAGTACCTATGGCTACACCTTC
clone_size: many; j_call: TRBJ2-2; d_call: NA; v_call: TRBV20-1; cdr3_aa: CSARETANTGELFF; cdr3_nt: TGCAGTGCTAGAGAAACAGCGAACACCGGGGAGCTGTTTTTT
clone_size: once; j_call: TRBJ2-2; d_call: NA; v_call: TRBV11-2; cdr3_aa: CASSLGGLELFF; cdr3_nt: TGTGCCAGCAGCTTAGGAGGGTTGGAGCTGTTTTTT
clone_size: many; j_call: TRBJ2-1; d_call: NA; v_call: TRBV7-2; cdr3_aa: CASSLSLRRAYNEQFF; cdr3_nt: TGTGCCAGCAGCTTATCCTTGCGGCGGGCCTACAATGAGCAGTTCTTC
clone_size: many; j_call: TRBJ1-1; d_call: TRBD1; v_call: TRBV29-1; cdr3_aa: CSAHLQGGTEAFF; cdr3_nt: TGCAGCGCTCATTTACAGGGGGGCACTGAAGCTTTCTTT
clone_size: many; j_call: TRBJ2-1; d_call: NA; v_call: TRBV5-1; cdr3_aa: CASSFGRAAYNEQFF; cdr3_nt: TGCGCCAGCAGCTTCGGCAGGGCGGCCTACAATGAGCAGTTCTTC
clone_size: NA; j_call: TRBJ2-1; d_call: NA; v_call: TRBV20-1; cdr3_aa: CSAKGPLGYEQFF; cdr3_nt: TGCAGTGCCAAAGGGCCCTTGGGTTATGAGCAGTTCTTC
clone_size: many; j_call: TRBJ2-7; d_call: NA; v_call: TRBV28; cdr3_aa: CASSPRSAVGYEQYF; cdr3_nt: TGTGCCAGCAGTCCCCGCTCGGCGGTGGGCTACGAGCAGTACTTC
clone_size: NA; j_call: TRBJ2-1; d_call: NA; v_call: TRBV7-2; cdr3_aa: CASSLGARHEQFF; cdr3_nt: TGTGCCAGCAGCTTAGGGGCTAGGCATGAGCAGTTCTTC
clone_size: NA; j_call: TRBJ1-2; d_call: NA; v_call: TRBV7-9; cdr3_aa: CASSLAGGGDYGYTF; cdr3_nt: TGTGCCAGCAGCTTAGCTGGAGGGGGTGACTATGGCTACACCTTC
clone_size: NA; j_call: TRBJ2-3; d_call: TRBD2; v_call: TRBV3-1; cdr3_aa: CASSPQAGATDTQYF; cdr3_nt: TGTGCCAGCAGCCCCCAAGCGGGAGCTACAGATACGCAGTATTTT
clone_size: NA; j_call: TRBJ2-7; d_call: NA; v_call: TRBV5-8; cdr3_aa: CASSSEATYEQYF; cdr3_nt: TGTGCCAGCAGCTCAGAGGCAACCTACGAGCAGTACTTC
clone_size: many; j_call: TRBJ1-1; d_call: NA; v_call: TRBV20-1; cdr3_aa: CSATRGGPDTEAFF; cdr3_nt: TGCAGTGCCACGAGGGGGGGCCCGGACACTGAAGCTTTCTTT